These T cell receptor beta chains were read from a single sample in a study of cytomegalovirus exposure and HLA in healthy donors. TCRdb keeps only in-frame clones here, not all; method: immunoSEQ multiplex PCR. This sample has approximately 140,000 clones, with around 83% found just once. Sequencing used PBMCs. The receptor source for this set is a girl aged 2-9 years in good health and CMV-seronegative. Both conserved end residues are part of each CDR3. Fields, in order: D gene, clone size, V gene, J gene, CDR3 DNA, CDR3 protein. The D gene is left open where the match is weak. Only part of the rows carry a size: once, few, many, or a class if the clone is expanded.

D: NA; size: NA; V: TRBV7-2; J: TRBJ1-1; DNA: TGTGCCAGCAGCTTAAGGGCGTGGACAATAGAAGACACTGAAGCTTTCTTT; CDR3: CASSLRAWTIEDTEAFF
D: NA; size: NA; V: TRBV13; J: TRBJ2-3; DNA: TGTGCCAGCAGCTTCGCGCCCCGGGAGCGCCCCACAGATACGCAGTATTTT; CDR3: CASSFAPRERPTDTQYF
D: TRBD1; size: NA; V: TRBV6-1; J: TRBJ2-1; DNA: TGTGCCAGCAGTGAAGCCGGGACAGGGCACAATGAGCAGTTCTTC; CDR3: CASSEAGTGHNEQFF
D: NA; size: NA; V: TRBV5-6; J: TRBJ2-3; DNA: TGTGCCAGCAGCTTGGACGGGGTGGCAGGGGAAACAGATACGCAGTATTTT; CDR3: CASSLDGVAGETDTQYF
D: NA; size: NA; V: TRBV6-5; J: TRBJ1-3; DNA: TGTGCCAGCAGGCCGGGCCCAGGGGCCATATATTTT; CDR3: CASRPGPGAIYF
D: TRBD1; size: NA; V: TRBV19; J: TRBJ1-1; DNA: TGTGCCAGTAGTGCTCCGGGACAGGGGTGGGGCACTGAAGCTTTCTTT; CDR3: CASSAPGQGWGTEAFF
D: NA; size: NA; V: TRBV5-4; J: TRBJ2-1; DNA: TGTGCCAGCAGCTTAGGCGGGTTCTACAATGAGCAGTTCTTC; CDR3: CASSLGGFYNEQFF
D: TRBD2; size: NA; V: TRBV4-2; J: TRBJ2-1; DNA: TGTGCCAGCAGCCCACATAGCGGGGGGCCATCGTACAATGAGCAGTTCTTC; CDR3: CASSPHSGGPSYNEQFF
D: NA; size: NA; V: TRBV25-1; J: TRBJ2-2; DNA: TGTGCCAGCAGTGAAAACGGTAACACCGGGGAGCTGTTTTTT; CDR3: CASSENGNTGELFF
D: NA; size: NA; V: TRBV4-1; J: TRBJ1-1; DNA: TGCGCCAGCAGCCAAGGCAACCGAGCGTACACCTTTGAAGCTTTCTTT; CDR3: CASSQGNRAYTFEAFF
D: NA; size: NA; V: TRBV4-1; J: TRBJ1-1; DNA: TGCGCCAGCAGCCAAGAACCAGGGGTGAACACTGAAGCTTTCTTT; CDR3: CASSQEPGVNTEAFF
D: NA; size: few; V: TRBV25-1; J: TRBJ2-2; DNA: TGTGCCAGCAGCACGCCCCAGGGTGGCACCGGGGAGCTGTTTTTT; CDR3: CASSTPQGGTGELFF
D: TRBD1; size: once; V: TRBV5-1; J: TRBJ2-2; DNA: TGCGCCAGCAGAAAGCTTTTCCGGACAGGGGCTCCGGACACCGGGGAGCTGTTTTTT; CDR3: CASRKLFRTGAPDTGELFF
D: TRBD1; size: NA; V: TRBV7-6; J: TRBJ2-5; DNA: TGTGCCAGCAGCGTAAGCCGGGACAGGCAAGAGACCCAGTACTTC; CDR3: CASSVSRDRQETQYF
D: NA; size: once; V: TRBV27; J: TRBJ1-2; DNA: TGTGCCAGCAGTTTTATGGACAGCGGGGGGTTATCTTATGGCTACACCTTC; CDR3: CASSFMDSGGLSYGYTF
D: TRBD1; size: once; V: TRBV11-1; J: TRBJ2-7; DNA: TGTGCCAGCAGCTTAGCGCTTGGACAGGGGCTTTGGGAGCAGTACTTC; CDR3: CASSLALGQGLWEQYF
D: NA; size: NA; V: TRBV7-9; J: TRBJ2-3; DNA: TGTGCCAGCAGCCCCTCCGAGCATGCAGATACGCAGTATTTT; CDR3: CASSPSEHADTQYF
D: NA; size: NA; V: TRBV25-1; J: TRBJ2-1; DNA: TGTGCCAGCAGCCGCGGGACAGATAACAATGAGCAGTTCTTC; CDR3: CASSRGTDNNEQFF
D: TRBD2; size: NA; V: TRBV5-1; J: TRBJ2-3; DNA: TGCGCCAGCAGCTTAGCGGGAGTTAGCACAGATACGCAGTATTTT; CDR3: CASSLAGVSTDTQYF
D: NA; size: NA; V: TRBV7-2; J: TRBJ2-7; DNA: TGTGCCAGCCGAGGCTCCGGGAGTGCCTACGAGCAGTACTTC; CDR3: CASRGSGSAYEQYF
D: NA; size: NA; V: TRBV15; J: TRBJ1-2; DNA: TGTGCCACCAGCAGAGACCGCGGCAGGGATGGCTACACCTTC; CDR3: CATSRDRGRDGYTF
D: NA; size: NA; V: TRBV20-1; J: TRBJ1-1; DNA: TGCAGTGCTAGCAAGGGGACTGAAGCTTTCTTT; CDR3: CSASKGTEAFF
D: TRBD2; size: NA; V: TRBV6-5; J: TRBJ2-7; DNA: TGTGCCAGCAGTTTGCACGGGGGGGCCTACGAGCAGTACTTC; CDR3: CASSLHGGAYEQYF
D: TRBD1; size: NA; V: TRBV5-1; J: TRBJ1-1; DNA: TGCGCCAGCAGCACACCGAGACAGGGCCGATTAGAAGCTTTCTTT; CDR3: CASSTPRQGRLEAFF
D: TRBD2; size: NA; V: TRBV9; J: TRBJ2-6; DNA: TGTGCCAGCAGCGGCGGGACTAACTCTGGGGCCAACGTCCTGACTTTC; CDR3: CASSGGTNSGANVLTF
D: NA; size: few; V: TRBV7-9; J: TRBJ1-1; DNA: TGTGCCAGCAGTTCAGGGGTGAACACTGAAGCTTTCTTT; CDR3: CASSSGVNTEAFF
D: TRBD1; size: NA; V: TRBV30; J: TRBJ2-7; DNA: TGTGCCTGGAGTGTACAGGGGGGCTACGAGCAGTACTTC; CDR3: CAWSVQGGYEQYF
D: TRBD1; size: NA; V: TRBV29-1; J: TRBJ1-2; DNA: TGCAGCGCCGCAGACAGGGGGAACTATGGCTACACCTTC; CDR3: CSAADRGNYGYTF
D: TRBD1; size: NA; V: TRBV6-1; J: TRBJ2-2; DNA: TGTGCCAGCAGCCGGGACAGGGGTAGGGGGGAGCTGTTTTTT; CDR3: CASSRDRGRGELFF
D: NA; size: NA; V: TRBV10-1; J: TRBJ1-2; DNA: TGCGCCAGCACGAGGACAGTAAGGTTCACTGGCTACACCTTC; CDR3: CASTRTVRFTGYTF
D: TRBD1; size: NA; V: TRBV5-4; J: TRBJ2-1; DNA: TGTGCCAGCAGCCCGACCGCTGCCGGGACAGGGGGCGATGAGCAGTTCTTC; CDR3: CASSPTAAGTGGDEQFF